These 2 T cell receptor beta chains came from one sample sequenced in a study of T cells in Graves' hyperthyroidism and ophthalmopathy. Authors of the study amplified TCR beta CDR3 regions from RNA transcripts. HTBI primers were employed in a first-round RT-PCR of the TCR CDR3. TCRdb called the multiplex PCR reads again in MiXCR, with one record for every CDR3 protein. The sample records approximately 370,000 distinct CDR3 sequences, about 17% being singletons. The specimen sequenced was blood. The receptors derive from a woman between 25 and 40 years old with Graves' hyperthyroidism that later progressed to Graves' ophthalmopathy.

There are many counts of this clonotype. This chain joins TRBV11-1 and TRBJ1-1; tentative D call: TRBD1 (5 bases). Looked up from germline, CDR1 is SGHAT and CDR2 is FQDESV (reference sequence). V lost 4 bases and J 6 bases, leaving 9 bases between the germline ends. CDR3 length: 12 amino acids. The CDR3 here is CASSSVGAEAFF. In DNA form, the CDR3 reads TGTGCCAGCAGCTCGGTAGGGGCTGAAGCTTTCTTT.

This chain joins TRBV12-3 or TRBV12-4 and TRBJ1-1; no clear D. The CDR3 contains 13 residues. The V and J ends lost 6 bases and 12 bases respectively, with 20 bases between them. The CDR3 protein is CASSPQASTDTFF. Here the CDR3 DNA reads TGTGCCAGCAGCCCTCAGGCTAGCACTGACACTTTCTTT.